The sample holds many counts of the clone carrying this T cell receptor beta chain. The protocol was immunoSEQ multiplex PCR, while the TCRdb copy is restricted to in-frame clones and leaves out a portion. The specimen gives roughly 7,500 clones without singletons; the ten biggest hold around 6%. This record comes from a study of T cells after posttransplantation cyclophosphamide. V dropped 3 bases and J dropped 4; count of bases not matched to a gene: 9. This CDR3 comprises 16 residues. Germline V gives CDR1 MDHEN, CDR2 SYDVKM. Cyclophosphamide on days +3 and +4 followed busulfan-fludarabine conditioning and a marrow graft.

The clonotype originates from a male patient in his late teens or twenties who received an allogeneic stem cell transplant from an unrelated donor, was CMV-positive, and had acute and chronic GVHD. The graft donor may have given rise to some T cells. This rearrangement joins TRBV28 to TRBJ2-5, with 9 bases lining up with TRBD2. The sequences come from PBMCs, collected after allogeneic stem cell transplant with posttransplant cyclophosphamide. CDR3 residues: CASSFGGGARRETQYF. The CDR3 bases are TGTGCCAGCAGTTTTGGCGGGGGGGCCCGGCGAGAGACCCAGTACTTC.